This TCR beta chain was sequenced during a study of graft-versus-host responses after intestinal transplantation. Across the study: Every recipient underwent anti-thymocyte globulin induction, then tacrolimus and steroids for roughly three years. Whole-study results and caveats: Across patients carrying graft-donor T cell macrochimerism, allografts held high graft-versus-host to host-versus-graft clonal ratios. GvH clones surfaced in recipient marrow, some emerging earlier in ileum or blood. Early post-transplant declines in HvG were associated with peak levels of circulating GvH clones.

The germline CDR1 and CDR2 sequences are MNHEY and SMNVEV (reference sequence). The CDR3 totals 13 residues. Trimming pared 3 bases from V and 0 bases from J, leaving 3 bases between. With respect to this clone: The target antigen is unknown.

Here immunoSEQ multiplex PCR was the method, and the copy in TCRdb shows in-frame clones only, minus some. This sample has tens of thousands of clones; roughly 95% occur once, and the top ten carry 0.23%. The receptor comes from a human donor who was the organ donor for an intestinal transplant. The sequencing here drew on unstimulated CD8+ T cells sorted from spleen or lymph node cells, taken before transplant. The rearrangement joins TRBV27 to TRBJ1-5; no reliable D call. The CDR3 nucleotides read TGTGCCAGCAGTTTGGATAGCAATCAGCCCCAGCATTTT. It specifies CASSLDSNQPQHF.